The entry below describes one T cell receptor beta chain. No antigen is known for it. The sample holds no much larger clone one base away, and base qualities are not on file. CDR1 and CDR2 (MNHEY, SMNVEV) derive from the germline V gene (reference sequence). Measured from the cysteine to the phenylalanine, the CDR3 is 16 residues long. CDR3 DNA only is kept here, 48 bases in frame from base 1. For this chain, trimming is 8 bases at the V end and 3 bases at the J end, and the number of junction bases without a gene match is 16. This specimen comes from a study of CD4 T cells in relation to SARS-CoV-2 and coronaviruses (TCRdb year 2021). Looking at the study overall: In the ViraFEST assay, PBMCs were cultured with antigen for around eleven days, after which TCR beta CDR3s were sequenced to identify antigen-specific clonal expansions. The approximately 12 convalescent patients included 8 males and 4 females; two subjects were Hispanic. For other donors in the study, expansion assays were sequenced with a different, Illumina-based TCR-beta assay. Across all 12 patients in the full convalescent cohort, ages ranged from about 20 to 75 years, with a median of 38. Shared crossreactive spike epitopes were mapped to their HLA restriction using patient-derived lymphoblastoid cell lines. The Adaptive Biotechnologies TCR-sequencing kit was used to sequence samples from three pre-COVID donors and the naive versus memory experiments, whereas other data were Illumina-based. At the level of individual TCR clonotypes, the study measured memory CD4+ T cell crossreactivity between SARS-CoV-2 spike protein and common cold coronavirus spike proteins.

CEF-cultured naive and memory CD4+ T cell DNA received survey-level immunoSEQ TCR-beta sequencing. The authors' analysis ran thus. During preprocessing, nonproductive sequences were removed, as were CDR3s that did not start with C, did not end with F or W, or were shorter than 7 amino acids. Antigen-specific clonotypes were called with the MANAFEST web app on the basis of expansion relative to the reference and to other culture wells. A clone counted as positive if significantly expanded in 2 of 3 replicate wells versus the reference culture at FDR below 0.05. Positive clones also required significant expansion versus all other tandem wells and an odds ratio above 5. Cultured and uncultured naive and memory CD4+ repertoires were searched for previously identified spike- and CEF-reactive CDR3s. Pairwise Levenshtein distance, computed with the stringdist R package after three terminal residues were trimmed from each end, was used as the measure of CDR3 homology. The immuneACCESS repertoire file appears here via TCRdb, limited to in-frame rearrangements. These files lack a portion of the clones; in checked studies, under half of the deficit traces to unresolved V genes, and the cause of the others is not known. V, J and clone size derive from that table, while D and trimming were established from the DNA sequence. The sample table contains around 30,000 clones; only one count was recorded for roughly 76% of them. The top ten clonotypes cover 3.4% of the sample.

The paper as a whole reports these results and caveats: No donor contributed both pre-pandemic and post-infection samples, which limited tracing the source of pre-existing responses. Small numbers of patients and of tested TCRs limited the study. Naive versus memory sequencing indicated that memory recall responses, rather than primary responses primed during culture, are detected by the assay. Crossreactivity analysis was centred on spike protein, so crossreactivity against other viral proteins was not assessed. Compared with monoreactive clones, crossreactive clones had significantly weaker SARS-CoV-2-driven expansion, a result consistent with antigenic imprinting. Memory CD4+ clonotypes crossrecognizing SARS-CoV-2 and at least one common cold coronavirus spike were found in 55% to 75% of donors.

To separate naive from memory CD4+ T cells, cryopreserved PBMCs first underwent CD4 enrichment and then EasySep naive CD4+ T cell enrichment. For around 9 days, sorted naive or memory CD4+ T cells (under 110,000) were cultured at a 1:1 ratio with T cell-depleted PBMCs and CEF peptides. In general, triplicate replicate wells were used for every peptide culture condition. Ficoll-Paque PLUS gradient centrifugation was used to isolate PBMCs from leukapheresis product or whole blood. PBMCs were either cryopreserved at -140°C or used fresh in the expansion assay. The QIAamp Micro DNA Kit was used to extract genomic DNA from the CD4+ T cells.

This clonotype was obtained from an adult with COVID-19. Sequences were obtained from memory CD4+ T cells from PBMCs, cultured in vitro. The sample's cell subset or site label, in plain terms: memory (non-naive) CD4+ T cells. This sequence uses TRBV27 and TRBJ2-7; the central 7 bases match TRBD2. The CDR3 protein is CASSFERGNPHYEQYF. Here is the DNA: TGTGCCAGCTCGTTCGAGCGGGGCAATCCACACTACGAGCAGTACTTC.